The sequence of this T cell receptor beta chain was determined in a study of blood T cells in healthy people across ages. Germline V gene lookup returns CDR1 DFQATT and CDR2 SNEGSKA (reference sequence). The CDR3 consists of 15 residues. With 6 bases clipped from V and 4 bases from J, the junction kept 13 bases outside the gene matches. The use of a sample-barcoded 5' primer and a J-beta primer mix characterized a second PCR of roughly 6 to 11 cycles. MiXCR was run by TCRdb on the 5' RACE reads, yielding one entry per CDR3 protein. This sample carries some 640,000 distinct CDR3 sequences, 49% of them seen once, and the ten largest clones take 30% to 35%.

The chain employs TRBV20-1 and TRBJ2-7, with TRBD1 identical over 9 bases. This TCR was recovered from a woman aged 55-69 years in good health. The specimen sequenced was blood. The DNA of the CDR3 is TGCAGTGCAGACGGAGGAGGACAGGGGCTTTACGAGCAGTACTTC. Protein sequence: CSADGGGQGLYEQYF.